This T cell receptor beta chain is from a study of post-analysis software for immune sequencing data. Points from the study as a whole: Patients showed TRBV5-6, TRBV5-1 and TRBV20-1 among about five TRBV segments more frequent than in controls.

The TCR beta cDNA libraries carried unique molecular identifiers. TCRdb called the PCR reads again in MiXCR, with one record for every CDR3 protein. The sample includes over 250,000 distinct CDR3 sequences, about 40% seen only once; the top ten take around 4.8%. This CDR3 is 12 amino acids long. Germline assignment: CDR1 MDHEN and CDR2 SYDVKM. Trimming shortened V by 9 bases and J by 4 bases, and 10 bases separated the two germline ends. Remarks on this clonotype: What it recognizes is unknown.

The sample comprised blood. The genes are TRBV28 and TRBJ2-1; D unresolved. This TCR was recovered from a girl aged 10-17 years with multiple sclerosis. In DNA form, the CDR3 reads TGTGCCAGATTCGCGATATACAATGAGCAGTTCTTC. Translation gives CARFAIYNEQFF.